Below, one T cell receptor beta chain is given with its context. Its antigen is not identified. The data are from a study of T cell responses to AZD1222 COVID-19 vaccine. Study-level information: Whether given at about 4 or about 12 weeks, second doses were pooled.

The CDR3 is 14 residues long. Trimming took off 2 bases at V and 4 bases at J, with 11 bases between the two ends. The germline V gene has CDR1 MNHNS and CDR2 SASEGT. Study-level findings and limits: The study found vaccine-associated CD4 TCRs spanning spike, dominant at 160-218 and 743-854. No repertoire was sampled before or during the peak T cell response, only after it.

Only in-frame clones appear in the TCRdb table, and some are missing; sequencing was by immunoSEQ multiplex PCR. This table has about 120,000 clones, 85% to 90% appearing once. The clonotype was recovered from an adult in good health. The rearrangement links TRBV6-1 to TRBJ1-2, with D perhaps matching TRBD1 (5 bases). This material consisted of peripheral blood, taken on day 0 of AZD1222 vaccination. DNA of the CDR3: TGTGCCAGCAGTGAAACGGCGACAGCCTATGGCTACACCTTC. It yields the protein CASSETATAYGYTF.